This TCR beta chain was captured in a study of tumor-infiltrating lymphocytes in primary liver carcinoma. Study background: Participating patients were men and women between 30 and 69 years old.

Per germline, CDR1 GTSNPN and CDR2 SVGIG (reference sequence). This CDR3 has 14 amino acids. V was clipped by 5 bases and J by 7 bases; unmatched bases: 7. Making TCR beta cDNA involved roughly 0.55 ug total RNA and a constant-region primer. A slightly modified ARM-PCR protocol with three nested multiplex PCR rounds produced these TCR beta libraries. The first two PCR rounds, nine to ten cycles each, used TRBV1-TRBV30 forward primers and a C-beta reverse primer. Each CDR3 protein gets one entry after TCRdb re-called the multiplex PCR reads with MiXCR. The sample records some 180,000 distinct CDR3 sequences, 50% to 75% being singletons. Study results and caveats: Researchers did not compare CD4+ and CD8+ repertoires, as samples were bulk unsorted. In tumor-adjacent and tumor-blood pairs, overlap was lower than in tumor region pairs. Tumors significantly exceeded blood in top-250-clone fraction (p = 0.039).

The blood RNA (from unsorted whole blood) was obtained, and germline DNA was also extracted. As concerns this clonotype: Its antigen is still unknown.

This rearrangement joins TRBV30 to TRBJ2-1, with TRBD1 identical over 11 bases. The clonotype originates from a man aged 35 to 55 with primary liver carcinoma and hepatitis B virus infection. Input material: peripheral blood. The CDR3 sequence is CAWGVDRGQNEQFF. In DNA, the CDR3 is TGTGCCTGGGGGGTGGACAGGGGGCAGAATGAGCAGTTCTTC.